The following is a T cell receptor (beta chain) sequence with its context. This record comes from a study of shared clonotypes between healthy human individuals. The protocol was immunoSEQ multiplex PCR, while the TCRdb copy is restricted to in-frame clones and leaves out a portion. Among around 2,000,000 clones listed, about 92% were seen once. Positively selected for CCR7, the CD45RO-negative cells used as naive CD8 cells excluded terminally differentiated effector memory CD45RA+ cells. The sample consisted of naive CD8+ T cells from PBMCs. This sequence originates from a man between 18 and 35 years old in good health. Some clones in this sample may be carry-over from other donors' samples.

Here the CDR3 reads CATTSGASNEQFF. CDR3 DNA sequence: TGTGCCACGACTAGCGGGGCCTCTAATGAGCAGTTCTTC. The gene calls are TRBV6-5 and TRBJ2-1; 11 bases agree with TRBD2. V lost 10 bases to trimming and J lost 7 bases; unmatched junction nucleotides: 6. Germline lookup yields CDR1 MNHEY and CDR2 SVGAGI. This CDR3 is 13 amino acids long.